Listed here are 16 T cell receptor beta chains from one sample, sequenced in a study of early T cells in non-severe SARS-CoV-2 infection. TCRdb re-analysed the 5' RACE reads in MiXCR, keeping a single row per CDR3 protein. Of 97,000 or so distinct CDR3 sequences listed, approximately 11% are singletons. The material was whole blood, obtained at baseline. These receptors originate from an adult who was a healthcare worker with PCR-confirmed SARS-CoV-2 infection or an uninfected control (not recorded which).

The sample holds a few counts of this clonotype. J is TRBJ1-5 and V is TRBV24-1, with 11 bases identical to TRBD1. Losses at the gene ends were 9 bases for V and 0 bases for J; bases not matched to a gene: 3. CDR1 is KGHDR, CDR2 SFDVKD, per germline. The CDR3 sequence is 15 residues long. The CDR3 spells CATGGQGVSNQPQHF. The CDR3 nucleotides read TGTGCCACCGGGGGACAGGGGGTTAGCAATCAGCCCCAGCATTTT.

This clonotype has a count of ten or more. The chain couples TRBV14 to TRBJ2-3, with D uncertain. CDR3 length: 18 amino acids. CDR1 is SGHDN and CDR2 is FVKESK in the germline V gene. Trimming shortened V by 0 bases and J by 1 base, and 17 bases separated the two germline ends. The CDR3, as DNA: TGTGCCAGCAGCCAAGAGATACGACCATATACAGGCACAGATACGCAGTATTTT. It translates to CASSQEIRPYTGTDTQYF.

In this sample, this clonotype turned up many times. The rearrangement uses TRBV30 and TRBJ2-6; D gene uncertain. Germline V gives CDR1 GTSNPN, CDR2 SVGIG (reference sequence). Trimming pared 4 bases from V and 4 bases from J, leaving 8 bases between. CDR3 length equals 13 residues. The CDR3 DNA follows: TGTGCCTGGACAGGAAGGGGGGCCAACGTCCTGACTTTC. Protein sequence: CAWTGRGANVLTF. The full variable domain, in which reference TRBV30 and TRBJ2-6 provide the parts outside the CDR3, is SQTIHQWPATLVQPVGSPLSLECTVEGTSNPNLYWYRQAAGRGLQLLFYSVGIGQISSEVPQNLSASRPQDRQFILSSKKLLLSDSGFYLCAWTGRGANVLTFGAGSRLTVL.

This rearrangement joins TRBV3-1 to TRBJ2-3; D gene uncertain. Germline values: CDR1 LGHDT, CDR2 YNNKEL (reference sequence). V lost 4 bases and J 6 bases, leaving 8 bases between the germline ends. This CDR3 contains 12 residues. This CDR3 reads CASSPNSDTQYF. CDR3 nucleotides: TGTGCCAGCAGCCCCAATTCGGATACGCAGTATTTT.

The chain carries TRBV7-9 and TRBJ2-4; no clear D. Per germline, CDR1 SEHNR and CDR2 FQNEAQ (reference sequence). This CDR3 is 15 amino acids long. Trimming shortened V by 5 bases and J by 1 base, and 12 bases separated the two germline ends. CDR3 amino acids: CASSILSDAKNIQYF. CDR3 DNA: TGTGCCAGCAGCATCCTAAGCGACGCCAAAAACATTCAGTACTTC. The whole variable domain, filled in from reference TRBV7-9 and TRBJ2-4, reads DTGVSQNPRHKITKRGQNVTFRCDPISEHNRLYWYRQTLGQGPEFLTYFQNEAQLEKSRLLSDRFSAERPKGSFSTLEIQRTEQGDSAMYLCASSILSDAKNIQYFGAGTRLSVL.

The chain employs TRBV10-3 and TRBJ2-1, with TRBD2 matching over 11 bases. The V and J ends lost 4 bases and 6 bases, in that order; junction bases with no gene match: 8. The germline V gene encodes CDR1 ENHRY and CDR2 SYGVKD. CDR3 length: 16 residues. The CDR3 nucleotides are TGTGCCATCAGTGTGGGAGGTAGCGGGGGGGTCAATGAGCAGTTCTTC. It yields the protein CAISVGGSGGVNEQFF.

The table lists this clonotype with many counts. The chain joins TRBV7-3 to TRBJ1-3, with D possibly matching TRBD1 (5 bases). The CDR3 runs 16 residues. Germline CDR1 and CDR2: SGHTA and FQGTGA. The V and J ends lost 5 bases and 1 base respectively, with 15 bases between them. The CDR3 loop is CASSPGPLWSGNTIYF. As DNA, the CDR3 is TGTGCCAGCAGCCCGGGACCCCTTTGGTCTGGAAACACCATATATTTT.

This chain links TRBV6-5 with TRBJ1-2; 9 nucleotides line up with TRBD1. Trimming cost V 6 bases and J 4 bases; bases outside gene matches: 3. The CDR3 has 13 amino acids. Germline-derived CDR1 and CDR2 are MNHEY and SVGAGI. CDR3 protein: CASSQTGGYGYTF. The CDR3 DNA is TGTGCCAGCAGCCAGACAGGGGGCTATGGCTACACCTTC.

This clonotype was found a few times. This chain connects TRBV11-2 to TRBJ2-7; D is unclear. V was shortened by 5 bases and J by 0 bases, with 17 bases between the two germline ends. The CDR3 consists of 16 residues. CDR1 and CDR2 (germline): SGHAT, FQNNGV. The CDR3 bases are TGTGCCAGCAGCCTTCTAGGCGGCCCCATCTCCTACGAGCAGTACTTC. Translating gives CASSLLGGPISYEQYF.

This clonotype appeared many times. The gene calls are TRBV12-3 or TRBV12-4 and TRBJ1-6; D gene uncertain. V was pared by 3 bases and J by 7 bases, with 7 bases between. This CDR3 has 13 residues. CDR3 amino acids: CASSLVSNSPLHF. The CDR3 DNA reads TGTGCCAGCAGTTTGGTCAGCAATTCACCCCTCCACTTT.

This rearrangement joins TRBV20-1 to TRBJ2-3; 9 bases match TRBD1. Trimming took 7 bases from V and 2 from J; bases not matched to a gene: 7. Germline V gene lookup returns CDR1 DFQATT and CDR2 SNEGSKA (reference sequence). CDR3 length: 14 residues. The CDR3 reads CSVPQGAVTDTQYF. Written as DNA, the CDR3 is TGCAGTGTCCCACAGGGGGCCGTCACAGATACGCAGTATTTT.

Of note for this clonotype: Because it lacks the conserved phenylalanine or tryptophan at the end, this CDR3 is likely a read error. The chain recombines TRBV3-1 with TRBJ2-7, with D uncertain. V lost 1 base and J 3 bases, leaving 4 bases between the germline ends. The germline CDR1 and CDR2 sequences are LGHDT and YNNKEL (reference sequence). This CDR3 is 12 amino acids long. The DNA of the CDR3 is TGTGCCAGCAGCCAAGTGTACTACGAGCAGTACTCC. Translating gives CASSQVYYEQYS.

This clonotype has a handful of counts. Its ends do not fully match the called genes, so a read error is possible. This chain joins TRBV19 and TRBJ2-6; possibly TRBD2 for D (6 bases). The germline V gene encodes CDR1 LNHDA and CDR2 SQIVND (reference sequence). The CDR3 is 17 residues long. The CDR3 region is CASSVPGTLYGPNVLTF. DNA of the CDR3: TGTGCCAGTAGTGTTCCCGGGACTCTATATGGGCCCAACGTCCTGACTTTC.

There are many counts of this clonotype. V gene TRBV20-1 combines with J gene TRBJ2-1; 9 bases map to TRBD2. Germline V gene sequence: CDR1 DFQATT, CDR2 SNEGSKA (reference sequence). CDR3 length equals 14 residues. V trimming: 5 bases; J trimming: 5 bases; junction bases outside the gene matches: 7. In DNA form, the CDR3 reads TGCAGTGCTGATCGGCGGGGGGGGAACAATGAGCAGTTCTTC. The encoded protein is CSADRRGGNNEQFF.

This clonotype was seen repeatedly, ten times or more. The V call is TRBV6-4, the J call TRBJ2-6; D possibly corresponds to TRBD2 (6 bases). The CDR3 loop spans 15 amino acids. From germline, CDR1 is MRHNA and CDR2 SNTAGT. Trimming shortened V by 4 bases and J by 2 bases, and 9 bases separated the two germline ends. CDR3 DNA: TGTGCCAGCAGTGTGACGGGGGCTGGGGCCAACGTCCTGACTTTC. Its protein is CASSVTGAGANVLTF.

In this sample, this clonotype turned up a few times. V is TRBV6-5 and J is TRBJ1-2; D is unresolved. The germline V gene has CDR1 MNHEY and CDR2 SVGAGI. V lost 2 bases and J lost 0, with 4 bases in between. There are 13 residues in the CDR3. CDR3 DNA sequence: TGTGCCAGCAGTTACACAGCTAACTATGGCTACACCTTC. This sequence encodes CASSYTANYGYTF.